The rows below give T cell receptor beta chains drawn from one sample of a study of blood T cell repertoires in COVID-19. Here immunoSEQ multiplex PCR was the method, and the copy in TCRdb shows in-frame clones only, minus some. Among around 89,000 clones listed, 80% to 90% were seen once. Sequencing used peripheral blood. The receptors come from a man aged 50-59 years with acute or convalescent COVID-19. CDR3s include the opening cysteine and the closing phenylalanine or tryptophan. Each record gives: D gene, clone size, V gene, J gene, CDR3 DNA, CDR3 protein. The D gene is left open where the match is weak. Where a row states a size, it is once, few, many or the class of an expanded clone; other rows omit it.

TRBD2	NA	TRBV3-1/TRBV3-2	TRBJ2-2	TGTGCCAGCAGCCAGGTAGCGGGGGGCCGGGAGCTGTTTTTT	CASSQVAGGRELFF
NA	NA	TRBV5-1	TRBJ1-4	TGCGCCAGTCGGGGGGAAGGGGAAAAACTGTTTTTT	CASRGEGEKLFF
NA	NA	TRBV28	TRBJ1-6	TGTGCCAGCAGTTTATTGGGGGGTAATTCACCCCTCCACTTT	CASSLLGGNSPLHF
NA	NA	TRBV7-3	TRBJ1-1	TGTGCCAGCAGGGTACAGGAGAACACTGAAGCTTTCTTT	CASRVQENTEAFF
NA	NA	TRBV6-1	TRBJ2-7	TGTGCCAGCAGTGAAGCCGGACTCCGGCGCGAGCAGTACTTC	CASSEAGLRREQYF
NA	NA	TRBV28	TRBJ1-6	TGTGCCAGCAGTTTAGGGCAGGGTAACTCACCCCTCCACTTT	CASSLGQGNSPLHF
NA	NA	TRBV19	TRBJ1-1	TGTGCCAGTAGTACCGGGTGGTACGAGAACACTGAAGCTTTCTTT	CASSTGWYENTEAFF
TRBD1	NA	TRBV29-1	TRBJ2-5	TGCAGCGTTGAAGGCCGACGACAGGGTGGCGAGACCCAGTACTTC	CSVEGRRQGGETQYF
TRBD2	NA	TRBV11-3	TRBJ2-5	TGTGCCAGCAGCAACGGGGGGGCCGGGGAGACCCAGTACTTC	CASSNGGAGETQYF
NA	few	TRBV4-1	TRBJ1-1	TGCGCCAGCAGCCAAGAAGGGGGGGGACGGGGTGAAGCTTTCTTT	CASSQEGGGRGEAFF
NA	once	TRBV2	TRBJ1-2	TGTGCCAGCAGTAGCCGGGAAGCCAGGCAGTGGGGCTACACCTTC	CASSSREARQWGYTF
NA	NA	TRBV6-5	TRBJ1-5	TGTGCCAGCAGGATGATGGACAGTCAGCCCCAGCATTTT	CASRMMDSQPQHF
TRBD1	NA	TRBV27	TRBJ1-3	TGTGCCAGCAGTTTTGGCAACAGGGGGCGCAATATTAATGGAAACACCATATATTTT	CASSFGNRGRNINGNTIYF
TRBD1	NA	TRBV5-1	TRBJ1-1	TGCGCCAGCAGCTATGGACAGGGGAAGAACACTGAAGCTTTCTTT	CASSYGQGKNTEAFF
NA	NA	TRBV6-5	TRBJ1-2	TGTGCCAGCACTACTTCGGGCTATGGCTACACCTTC	CASTTSGYGYTF
NA	NA	TRBV6-5	TRBJ1-3	TGTGCCAGCAGTTACTCACGGGGAAACACCATATATTTT	CASSYSRGNTIYF
TRBD1	NA	TRBV27	TRBJ2-3	TGTGCCAGCAGTTTATCTGGACAGGGAGGTACGCAGTATTTT	CASSLSGQGGTQYF
NA	NA	TRBV3-1/TRBV3-2	TRBJ2-5	TGTGCCAGCAGCCAAGATTGGGGGGTCCACCCCTTAGGAGAGACCCAGTACTTC	CASSQDWGVHPLGETQYF
NA	NA	TRBV5-1	TRBJ1-1	TGCGCCAGCAGCCCGCCAGGAACAGCCAACACTGAAGCTTTCTTT	CASSPPGTANTEAFF
TRBD1	NA	TRBV30	TRBJ1-2	TGTGCCTGGAGTGCGACAGGGTTCGGCTATGGCTACACCTTC	CAWSATGFGYGYTF
TRBD1	NA	TRBV6-5	TRBJ2-3	TGTGCCACTGGACAGGGAGGAGATACGCAGTATTTT	CATGQGGDTQYF
TRBD1	NA	TRBV7-9	TRBJ1-1	TGTGCCAGCAGCAAAGGACAGGGTCTGGGTGAAGCTTTCTTT	CASSKGQGLGEAFF
NA	few	TRBV5-1	TRBJ1-4	TGCGCCAGCAGTCCTTCGGGAGAAAAACTGTTTTTT	CASSPSGEKLFF
NA	NA	TRBV9	TRBJ2-3	TGTGCCAGCAGCGTAGGTGGACACTCCACCAGCACAGATACGCAGTATTTT	CASSVGGHSTSTDTQYF
NA	NA	TRBV15	TRBJ2-5	TGTGCCACCAGCAGCGAAGAGACCCAGTACTTC	CATSSEETQYF
TRBD1	NA	TRBV7-2	TRBJ2-1	TGTGCCAGCAGCCGGGACAGGAGGAATGAGCAGTTCTTC	CASSRDRRNEQFF
TRBD1	once	TRBV4-1	TRBJ2-2	TGCGCCAGCAGCCAGGAACAGGGGTTGAACACCGGGGAGCTGTTTTTT	CASSQEQGLNTGELFF
NA	NA	TRBV2	TRBJ2-2	TGTGCCAGCAGCGATGAGGGGACGGACTACGGGGAGCTGTTTTTT	CASSDEGTDYGELFF
NA	NA	TRBV7-2	TRBJ2-7	TGTGCCAGCAGCTTCCGGGACACTTCCTACGAGCAGTACTTC	CASSFRDTSYEQYF
NA	NA	TRBV6-1	TRBJ1-6	TGTGCCAGCGGTGACGTTAATTCACCCCTCCACTTT	CASGDVNSPLHF
NA	NA	TRBV7-3	TRBJ2-2	TGTGCCAGCAGTACGGGTCAAGGCGGGGAGCTGTTTTTT	CASSTGQGGELFF
TRBD1	NA	TRBV7-8	TRBJ1-2	TGTGCCAGCAGCTTAGCAGGGACAGATCTAACTCGGGGCTACACCTTC	CASSLAGTDLTRGYTF
TRBD1	few	TRBV30	TRBJ1-2	TGTGCCTGGGGCCGGGACAGGGTCGAAACTGGGGGCTACACCTTC	CAWGRDRVETGGYTF
NA	NA	TRBV2	TRBJ1-2	TGTGCCAGCATCCGGGCGGGCGGGGGGCTTTCTAACTATGGCTACACCTTC	CASIRAGGGLSNYGYTF
NA	NA	TRBV30	TRBJ1-4	TGTGCCTGGAGTTCAGGGTTTGAAAAACTGTTTTTT	CAWSSGFEKLFF
NA	NA	TRBV2	TRBJ2-7	TGTGCCAGCAGTGAAGCCATCAGGGGTCAAACGTGGGAGCAGTACTTC	CASSEAIRGQTWEQYF
NA	NA	TRBV3-1/TRBV3-2	TRBJ1-2	TGTGCCAGCAGTCTACTTGGAGGCCTCTATGGCTACACCTTC	CASSLLGGLYGYTF
TRBD1	NA	TRBV19	TRBJ1-5	TGTGCCAGTAGCCCCACAGGGGGCGGCAATCAGCCCCAGCATTTT	CASSPTGGGNQPQHF
TRBD1	few	TRBV7-2	TRBJ1-1	TGTGCCAGCAGCCTACAGGGGGCGAGGGGGATTACTGAAGCTTTCTTT	CASSLQGARGITEAFF
NA	NA	TRBV5-5	TRBJ2-5	TGTGCCAGCAGCTTTTCGGAGACCCAGTACTTC	CASSFSETQYF
NA	NA	TRBV10-2	TRBJ1-5	TGCGCCAGCACCCCATTTGGCAATCAGCCCCAGCATTTT	CASTPFGNQPQHF